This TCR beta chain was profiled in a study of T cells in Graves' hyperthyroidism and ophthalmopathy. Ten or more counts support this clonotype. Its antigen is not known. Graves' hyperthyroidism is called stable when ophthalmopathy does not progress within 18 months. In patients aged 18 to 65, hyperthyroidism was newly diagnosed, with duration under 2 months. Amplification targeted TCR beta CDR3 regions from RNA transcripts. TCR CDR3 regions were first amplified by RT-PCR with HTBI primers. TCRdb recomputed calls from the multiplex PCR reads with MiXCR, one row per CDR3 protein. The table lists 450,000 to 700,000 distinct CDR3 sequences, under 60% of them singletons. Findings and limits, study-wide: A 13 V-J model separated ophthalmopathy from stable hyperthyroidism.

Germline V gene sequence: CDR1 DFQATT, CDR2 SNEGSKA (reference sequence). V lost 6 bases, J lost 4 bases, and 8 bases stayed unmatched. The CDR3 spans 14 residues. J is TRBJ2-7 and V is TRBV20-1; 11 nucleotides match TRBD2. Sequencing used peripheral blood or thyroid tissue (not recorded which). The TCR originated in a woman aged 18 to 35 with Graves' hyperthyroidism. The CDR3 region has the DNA TGCAGTGCGACCACTAGCGGGAGTATGTACGAGCAGTACTTC. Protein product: CSATTSGSMYEQYF.